This T cell receptor beta chain was recorded in a study of shared clonotypes between healthy human individuals. About the study: The study used three CD4 naive, three CD4 memory, two CD8 naive and one CD8 memory plate per donor.

TCRdb's table, derived via immunoSEQ multiplex PCR, lists solely in-frame clones and lacks some. There are some 2,500,000 clones in the sample; 85% to 95% occur only once, and approximately 0.39% lies in the top ten. Germline V gene data show CDR1 as SQVTM and CDR2 as ANQGSEA. The germline V and J ends were trimmed by 0 bases and 0 bases, with 12 bases remaining between them. This CDR3 is built from 16 residues. The chain has TRBV29-1 and TRBJ1-3, with D possibly TRBD1 on 5 matching bases. The sequenced material came from naive CD4+ T cells from PBMCs. Specified subset: CD45RA+ positively selected. The sequence came from a man in his late teens or twenties in good health. Some clones in this sample may be carry-over from other donors' samples. CDR3 protein: CSVEDFRGPSGNTIYF. In nucleotides, the CDR3 is TGCAGCGTTGAAGATTTCCGGGGCCCCTCTGGAAACACCATATATTTT. The full variable domain, with the rest looked up from reference TRBV29-1 and TRBJ1-3, is SAVISQKPSRDICQRGTSLTIQCQVDSQVTMMFWYRQQPGQSLTLIATANQGSEATYESGFVIDKFPISRPNLTFSTLTVSNMSPEDSSIYLCSVEDFRGPSGNTIYFGEGSWLTVV.